The present T cell receptor (beta chain) was sequenced within a study of T cells after posttransplantation cyclophosphamide. The study's findings and limits: Donor CD8+ memory clones often dominated recipient blood repertoires at later times. Recipient CMV seropositivity and CMV reactivation strongly tracked TRB clonality. Skin or GI-infiltrating T cells shared few TRB sequences with blood.

Cyclophosphamide on days +3 and +4 followed busulfan-fludarabine conditioning and a marrow graft. Concerning this clone itself: Its antigen is undetermined.

V was pared by 6 bases and J by 3 bases, with 12 bases of the junction left unmatched. The CDR3 is made up of 16 amino acids. CDR1 and CDR2 (germline): MNHNY, SVGAGI (reference sequence). The table came from immunoSEQ multiplex PCR; TCRdb's copy has only in-frame clones and leaves some out. This sample yields approximately 45,000 clones, of which about 90% are seen a single time; about 2.5% belongs to the top ten. The receptor comes from a male patient aged 55-69 years who received an allogeneic stem cell transplant from a related donor and was CMV-positive. These T cells may partly come from the graft donor. The rearrangement links TRBV6-6 to TRBJ2-3; 7 nucleotides agree with TRBD2. This material consisted of PBMCs, taken 55 to 70 days after allogeneic stem cell transplant with posttransplant cyclophosphamide. The CDR3 nucleotides read TGTGCCAGCAGATCACAAATCGGGGGGACGACAGATACGCAGTATTTT. Amino acids: CASRSQIGGTTDTQYF.